The 9 T cell receptor beta chains presented below share a single source sample, sequenced in a study of control samples from healthy donors and cancer patients (dated by TCRdb to about 2020). Libraries came from the immunoSEQ multiplex PCR assay. This is the immuneACCESS table as TCRdb keeps it, with only in-frame sequences that have V and J called. A part of the clones is gone; compared with another copy, unresolved V genes explain less than half, and the rest is unexplained. Here the sample has around 70,000 clones; approximately 94% occur a single time. The top ten clonotypes cover roughly 3% of the sample. The sample comprised blood. The receptors stem from a woman under 40 in good health.

The rearrangement links TRBV3-1 (or the pseudogene TRBV3-2) to TRBJ1-5, with D hard to call. Deletions cut 5 bases from V and 5 bases from J, with 10 bases between. The germline CDR1 and CDR2 sequences are LGHDT and YNNKEL (reference sequence). The CDR3 consists of 13 residues. CDR3 sequence reads: CASSADGDQPQHF. In DNA form, the CDR3 reads TGTGCCAGCAGCGCCGACGGGGATCAGCCCCAGCATTTT.

The chain joins TRBV5-1 to TRBJ1-5, with a weak D call TRBD1 (6 bases). CDR1 and CDR2 from the germline V gene are SGHRS and YFSETQ. The CDR3 is made up of 15 amino acids. The germline V and J ends were trimmed by 4 bases and 2 bases, with 13 bases remaining between them. In nucleotides, the CDR3 is TGCGCCAGCAGCCCAGGACAGTTTGGCAATCAGCCCCAGCATTTT. Its protein is CASSPGQFGNQPQHF.

The chain uses TRBV19 and TRBJ1-4, with 8 bases matching TRBD1. CDR3 length equals 17 residues. The germline V gene encodes CDR1 LNHDA and CDR2 SQIVND (reference sequence). V gave up 11 bases and J gave up 5 bases; unmatched junction bases: 19. CDR3 in DNA: TGTGCCTCCTCAGGGGGGAGAGTTGGACAGGGAAATGAAAAACTGTTTTTT. Translation: CASSGGRVGQGNEKLFF.

J is TRBJ2-1 and V is TRBV20-1; 13 bases are a match to TRBD2. The trim removed 3 bases at V and 0 bases at J, leaving 8 bases unmatched. The CDR3 loop spans 18 amino acids. The germline gives CDR1 DFQATT, CDR2 SNEGSKA (reference sequence). Here the CDR3 reads CSASSGLAGFSSYNEQFF. The CDR3 DNA sequence: TGCAGTGCTAGTTCGGGACTAGCGGGGTTTAGCTCCTACAATGAGCAGTTCTTC.

The sample holds one count of this clone. V is TRBV6-5 and J is TRBJ1-5; TRBD1 might be the D (6 bases). The V gene lost 2 bases and the J gene lost 7 bases, with 15 bases spanning the gap. The CDR3 contains 15 residues. In germline, CDR1 is MNHEY, CDR2 SVGAGI. CDR3 sequence: CASSYAFRGGQPQHF. Here the CDR3 DNA reads TGTGCCAGCAGTTACGCCTTCAGGGGTGGGCAGCCCCAGCATTTT.

The chain is built from TRBV30 and TRBJ2-7; 9 nucleotides agree with TRBD1. CDR3 length equals 14 residues. In germline, CDR1 is GTSNPN, CDR2 SVGIG (reference sequence). V gave up 2 bases and J gave up 3 bases; unmatched junction bases: 5. In DNA, the CDR3 is TGTGCCTGGAGTCTACCGGGACAGGGCTACGAGCAGTACTTC. Translated, it gives CAWSLPGQGYEQYF. The full variable domain, completed using reference TRBV30 and TRBJ2-7, is SQTIHQWPATLVQPVGSPLSLECTVEGTSNPNLYWYRQAAGRGLQLLFYSVGIGQISSEVPQNLSASRPQDRQFILSSKKLLLSDSGFYLCAWSLPGQGYEQYFGPGTRLTVT.

In its sample, this clone was seen once. The chain joins TRBV19 to TRBJ1-2; 8 bases fit TRBD1. CDR3 length equals 13 residues. Germline CDR1 LNHDA, CDR2 SQIVND (reference sequence). Trimming at V came to 5 bases and at J to 4 bases, leaving 3 bases not matched to a gene. The CDR3 reads CASSGQGFYGYTF. CDR3 bases: TGTGCCAGTAGTGGACAGGGCTTCTATGGCTACACCTTC.

This clone was seen a single time. The chain recombines TRBV5-4 with TRBJ1-4; TRBD1 matches at 9 bases. CDR3 size: 14 residues. With 3 bases clipped from V and 8 bases from J, the junction kept 5 bases outside the gene matches. Per germline, CDR1 SGHNT and CDR2 YYREEE (reference sequence). The CDR3 sequence is CASSSDRGREKLFF. CDR3 sequence (DNA): TGTGCCAGCAGCTCGGACAGGGGAAGGGAAAAACTGTTTTTT.

This clone was observed a single time. At one end, the junction sequence differs from germline, possibly due to a read error. The CDR3 bases are TGTCCCAGCACACAAGGGGGGGGAGGTGTCTATGGCTACACCTTC. Translation gives CPSTQGGGGVYGYTF. The chain uses TRBV28 and TRBJ1-2, with D possibly TRBD1 on 6 matching bases. The CDR3 is made up of 15 amino acids. CDR1 is MDHEN, CDR2 SYDVKM, per germline.